This TCR beta chain was identified in a study of identical twins. TCRdb reprocessed the 5' RACE reads via MiXCR and lists one record per CDR3 protein. Counted here are around 250,000 distinct CDR3 sequences, approximately 7.1% occurring once; the ten biggest clones make up 14% to 15%. This clonotype was counted many times. This CDR3 spans 18 amino acids. J lost 9 bases, V lost 0 bases, and 12 bases had no gene match. Germline V gene data show CDR1 as SGHRS and CDR2 as YFSETQ. The same sample was also studied in work on T cells expressing NK-cell markers. That paper states: Several experiments confined sorting to alpha-beta TCR T cells with an anti-gamma-delta TCR antibody. These same clonotypes (in four donors) also led the CD3+CD56-NKG2C+ fraction.

The source material was CD8+ T cells sorted from blood. The receptor was isolated from a young woman in good health. The rearrangement joins TRBV5-1 to TRBJ2-1; 13 bases fit TRBD2. CDR3 amino acids: CASSLAGTSGNTFGEQFF. CDR3 DNA sequence: TGCGCCAGCAGCTTGGCCGGGACTAGCGGGAATACGTTTGGTGAGCAGTTCTTC.